The TCR beta chain under discussion was sequenced for a study of T cells in Graves' hyperthyroidism and ophthalmopathy. Study as a whole: Upon initial diagnosis and before any treatment, peripheral blood was collected.

There are many counts of this clonotype. Amplification of TCR beta CDR3 regions was performed using RNA transcripts as template. During a first-round RT-PCR of the TCR CDR3, the HTBI primer set was used. TCRdb independently ran MiXCR on the multiplex PCR reads; one entry per CDR3 protein. The repertoire holds fewer than 500,000 distinct CDR3 sequences, with about 14% as singletons. The CDR3 loop spans 14 amino acids. V was cut by 7 bases and J by 0 bases, with 12 bases left in between. Clinical symptoms, serum thyroxine and TRAb, thyroid ultrasound and orbital computed tomography were used for the diagnoses. PBMCs were obtained from over 8.5 ml fresh peripheral blood.

V and J are TRBV12-3 or TRBV12-4 and TRBJ2-5, with D tentatively TRBD1 (5 bases). The receptor was derived from a man younger than 35 with Graves' ophthalmopathy. The sequenced sample consisted of blood. The CDR3 bases are TGTGCCAGCATCTTCGGCAGGGACCAAGAGACCCAGTACTTC. Amino acid sequence: CASIFGRDQETQYF.